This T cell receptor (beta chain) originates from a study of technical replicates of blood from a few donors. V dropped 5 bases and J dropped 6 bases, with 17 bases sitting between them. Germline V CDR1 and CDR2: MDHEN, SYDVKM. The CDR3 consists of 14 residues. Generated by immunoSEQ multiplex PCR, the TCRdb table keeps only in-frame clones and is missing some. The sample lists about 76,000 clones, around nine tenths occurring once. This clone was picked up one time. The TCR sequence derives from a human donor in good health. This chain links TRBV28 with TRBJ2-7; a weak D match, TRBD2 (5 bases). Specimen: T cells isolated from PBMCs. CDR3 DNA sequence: TGTGCCAGCAGTGGAGGATGGGCACTACGCGAGCAGTACTTC. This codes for CASSGGWALREQYF.